Below, one TCR beta chain is given with its context. As yet, its antigen is unknown. Measured with immunoSEQ multiplex PCR; TCRdb has only the in-frame clones, and not every one. Of approximately 100,000 clones in the sample, about 92% were seen once. The sample comes from a study of T cell responses to AZD1222 COVID-19 vaccine. Findings and caveats of the study: Females outnumbered males among donors, who were mostly white British; clonal diversity was possibly underestimated.

CDR1 is SGDLS, CDR2 YYNGEE, per germline. The CDR3 runs 13 residues. Unmatched junction bases numbered 2, after V lost 5 bases and J lost 5 bases. Sequences were derived from peripheral blood, sampled on day 0 of AZD1222 vaccination. The sequence derives from an adult in good health. V is TRBV9 and J is TRBJ2-5; the match to TRBD2 covers 11 bases. CDR3 DNA sequence: TGTGCCAGCAGTAGCGGGGGGGCGGAGACCCAGTACTTC. It translates to CASSSGGAETQYF.